A single T cell receptor (beta chain) is shown here with its context. Its specificity is unknown. The V gene's germline CDR1 is SQVTM and CDR2 ANQGSEA. CDR3 length equals 13 residues. V lost 7 bases to trimming and J lost 1 base, with 12 bases between them. Both 60 Vbeta primers and 13 Jbeta primers went into the PCR. The data were produced by immunoSEQ multiplex PCR, yet TCRdb's version contains in-frame clones alone and is incomplete. The sample yields around 150,000 clones, approximately 85% seen once. The data were obtained in a study of cytomegalovirus exposure and HLA in healthy donors. Whole-study results and caveats: Analysis performed later found more than 15,000 TCR beta sequences associated with HLA alleles at 0.05 false discovery rate. Most of the TCR beta V segments (in an earlier analysis) were productive either about 87% or about 30% of the time. Some V segments, including TRBV6-2 and TRBV6-3, were excluded as indistinguishable.

Sequencing was done on a sample of PBMCs. The TCR sequence derives from a man between 18 and 35 years old in good health and CMV-seropositive. The chain recombines TRBV29-1 with TRBJ2-3; D not certain. The CDR3 nucleotides are TGCAGCGCTGATCCCCCGGGCACAGATACGCAGTATTTT. This encodes CSADPPGTDTQYF.